One sample yielded the 27 T cell receptor beta chains listed below, sequenced in a study of blood T cells in healthy people across ages. Using a J-beta primer mix together with a sample-barcoded 5' primer, a second PCR was run for roughly 7 to 11 cycles. Each CDR3 protein gets one entry after TCRdb re-called the 5' RACE reads with MiXCR. The data hold hundreds of thousands of distinct CDR3 sequences, with about 20% observed a single time. The source material was blood. These receptors were collected from a man in his 70s in good health.

The V gene is TRBV20-1, the J gene TRBJ2-7, with 8 bases lining up with TRBD1. The V segment lost 5 bases and the J segment 7 bases; nucleotides outside the gene matches: 13. The germline CDR1 and CDR2 sequences are DFQATT and SNEGSKA (reference sequence). The CDR3 is made up of 14 amino acids. CDR3: CSAHRTGTQEEQYF. The CDR3 coding sequence is TGCAGTGCTCATCGGACAGGGACCCAGGAGGAGCAGTACTTC.

The chain carries TRBV5-1 and TRBJ2-3; D is possibly TRBD1 (6 bases). CDR3 length: 15 amino acids. The germline V gene has CDR1 SGHRS and CDR2 YFSETQ. V was pared by 2 bases and J by 2 bases, with 12 bases between. CDR3 in DNA: TGCGCCAGCAGCTTCGACGGGACACTCACAGATACGCAGTATTTT. It translates to CASSFDGTLTDTQYF.

The chain combines TRBV25-1 with TRBJ2-5; D is perhaps TRBD1 (6 bases). CDR1 MGHDK and CDR2 SYGVNS come from the germline V gene. The length of the CDR3 is 14 residues. V lost 6 bases and J 5 bases, leaving 16 bases between the germline ends. CDR3 sequence reads: CASSPTGTRETQYF. CDR3 sequence (DNA): TGTGCCAGCAGCCCAACCGGGACACGGGAGACCCAGTACTTC.

In this sample, this clonotype turned up a few times. The chain has TRBV7-2 and TRBJ2-3; no reliable D call. The CDR3 is 13 residues long. V was shortened by 4 bases and J by 6 bases, with 11 bases between the two germline ends. CDR1 is SGHTA, CDR2 FQGNSA, per germline. The CDR3 sequence: CASSSRTADTQYF. The DNA of the CDR3 is TGTGCCAGCAGCTCCCGGACGGCGGATACGCAGTATTTT.

This clonotype was picked up a small number of times. This is likely a read error, given that the CDR3 carries no conserved phenylalanine or tryptophan at its end. The V gene is TRBV5-1, the J gene TRBJ2-3; 12 nucleotides agree with TRBD2. V lost 4 bases, J lost 0 bases, and 6 bases stayed unmatched. In germline, CDR1 is SGHRS, CDR2 YFSETQ. The CDR3 extends over 17 amino acids. For the CDR3, the DNA is TGCGCCAGCAGCGGGGGACTAGCGGGTTCTAGCACAGATACGCAGTATTCT. It codes for CASSGGLAGSSTDTQYS.

The rearrangement uses TRBV27 and TRBJ1-1; 7 positions match TRBD1. The CDR3 is 12 residues long. CDR1 and CDR2 (germline): MNHEY, SMNVEV (reference sequence). V trimming: 7 bases; J trimming: 4 bases; junction bases outside the gene matches: 3. The CDR3 loop reads CASKQGITEAFF. The CDR3 nucleotides read TGTGCCAGCAAACAGGGGATCACTGAAGCTTTCTTT.

This clonotype has at least ten counts. One junction end does not reproduce the germline sequence, and a read error may be involved. V gene TRBV12-3 or TRBV12-4 combines with J gene TRBJ1-1; tentatively, D is TRBD1 (6 bases). The CDR3 contains 14 residues. CDR3 residues: CASSLRGRDTEAFF. CDR3 coding DNA: TGCGCCAGCAGCTTGAGGGGGAGGGACACTGAAGCTTTCTTT.

The sample holds a few counts of this clonotype. V gene TRBV5-1 combines with J gene TRBJ2-3; 8 positions agree with TRBD2. V lost 1 base, J lost 2 bases, and 12 bases stayed unmatched. The CDR3 is 18 residues long. Germline CDR1 is SGHRS and CDR2 is YFSETQ. The CDR3 is CASSLWPAGAKTTDTQYF. The CDR3 DNA follows: TGCGCCAGCAGCTTGTGGCCAGCGGGGGCGAAAACCACAGATACGCAGTATTTT.

For this clonotype: A much larger clone lies one base from this, so it may be a read error. Because the CDR3 is missing its conserved closing phenylalanine or tryptophan, this is likely a read error. This chain uses TRBV5-1 with TRBJ2-7, with 7 bases fitting TRBD1. Per germline, CDR1 SGHRS and CDR2 YFSETQ. J lost 2 bases, V lost 3 bases, and 8 bases had no gene match. The CDR3 loop spans 15 amino acids. CDR3 nucleotides: TGCGCCAGCAGCTCCCGACAGGGACCCACCTACGAGCAGTACTCC. It translates to CASSSRQGPTYEQYS.

A few counts support this clonotype. This chain uses TRBV5-1 with TRBJ1-2; 8 bases fit TRBD1. The CDR3 contains 18 residues. The germline V gene encodes CDR1 SGHRS and CDR2 YFSETQ. The ends lost 4 bases at V and 6 bases at J; junction bases unmatched: 20. The CDR3 nucleotides read TGCGCCAGCAGCCGTGGCCACACCCCAACGGACAGGGATGATGGCTACACCTTC. This translates into CASSRGHTPTDRDDGYTF. The full variable domain, rest sourced from reference TRBV5-1 and TRBJ1-2, is KAGVTQTPRYLIKTRGQQVTLSCSPISGHRSVSWYQQTPGQGLQFLFEYFSETQRNKGNFPGRFSGRQFSNSRSEMNVSTLELGDSALYLCASSRGHTPTDRDDGYTFGSGTRLTVV.

This rearrangement joins TRBV5-6 to TRBJ2-3, with unresolved D. This CDR3 has 11 residues. From germline, CDR1 is SGHDT and CDR2 YYEEEE. V was clipped by 4 bases and J by 10 bases, with 10 bases between them. The CDR3 nucleotides are TGTGCCAGCAGCCAAAGAGAAGCGCAGTATTTT. It encodes CASSQREAQYF.

The J gene is TRBJ2-5, the V gene TRBV18, with D perhaps TRBD1 (6 bases). The ends were cut back, 0 bases at V and 6 bases at J, with 14 bases in the middle. This CDR3 contains 15 residues. Germline loops: CDR1 KGHSH, CDR2 LQKENI. CDR3: CASSPPGAGLKTQYF. The CDR3 bases are TGTGCCAGCTCACCACCGGGGGCAGGGCTGAAGACCCAGTACTTC.

This clonotype was seen a handful of times. The V call is TRBV28, the J call TRBJ2-5, with D maybe TRBD2 (6 bases). The DNA end is a closer match to TRBJ2-7, so the J assignment may be wrong. The length of the CDR3 is 14 residues. Germline CDR1 and CDR2: MDHEN and SYDVKM. The CDR3 DNA is TGTGCCAGCAGGAAATCACGGGGGACCCACGAGCAGTACTTC. This translates into CASRKSRGTHEQYF.

In its sample, this clonotype was seen many times. The rearrangement links TRBV2 to TRBJ1-1, with D perhaps TRBD1 (6 bases). V was trimmed by 7 bases and J by 4 bases, leaving 13 bases between them. Germline assignment: CDR1 SNHLY and CDR2 FYNNEI. This CDR3 comprises 13 residues. CDR3 sequence (DNA): TGTGCCAGCAATACACAGGGAGGCACTGAAGCTTTCTTT. It specifies CASNTQGGTEAFF.

As regards this clonotype: No conserved phenylalanine or tryptophan ends this CDR3, so it is likely a read error. The gene calls are TRBV7-2 and TRBJ2-4; 8 bases map to TRBD2. V was pared by 7 bases and J by 8 bases, with 10 bases of the junction left unmatched. The CDR3 contains 14 residues. Germline values: CDR1 SGHTA, CDR2 FQGNSA. CDR3 sequence reads: CASNNVGLGDIQYL. DNA of the CDR3: TGTGCCAGCAACAACGTGGGACTAGGGGACATTCAGTACTTA.

This chain uses TRBV7-2 with TRBJ1-4, with no clear D. This CDR3 has 14 residues. Germline CDR1 is SGHTA and CDR2 is FQGNSA. V was clipped by 3 bases and J by 7 bases, with 12 bases between them. CDR3 region: CASSLTRVSEKLFF. The CDR3 nucleotides are TGTGCCAGCAGCTTGACCCGGGTCAGTGAAAAACTGTTTTTT.

The V call is TRBV28, the J call TRBJ2-3; TRBD2 agrees at 11 bases. The V and J ends lost 3 bases and 7 bases, in that order; junction bases with no gene match: 6. The germline V gene has CDR1 MDHEN and CDR2 SYDVKM. The CDR3 covers 15 residues. Here the CDR3 DNA reads TGTGCCAGCAGTTTGTTAACTAGCGGGAGCAATACGCAGTATTTT. Residues: CASSLLTSGSNTQYF.

In its sample, this clonotype was seen once. This chain uses TRBV29-1 with TRBJ2-1; 9 bases match TRBD2. V was clipped by 0 bases and J by 8 bases; unmatched bases: 8. Looked up from germline, CDR1 is SQVTM and CDR2 is ANQGSEA. This CDR3 is 15 amino acids long. The CDR3 protein is CSVEDWASGVDEQFF. The CDR3 DNA is TGCAGCGTTGAAGACTGGGCTAGCGGGGTCGATGAGCAGTTCTTC.

The V gene is TRBV20-1, the J gene TRBJ1-1, with TRBD1 identical over 8 bases. Germline values: CDR1 DFQATT, CDR2 SNEGSKA (reference sequence). V was pared by 4 bases and J by 2 bases, with 6 bases of the junction left unmatched. CDR3 length equals 14 residues. The CDR3 loop reads CSAMRTGINTEAFF. In nucleotides, the CDR3 is TGCAGTGCTATGCGGACAGGGATTAACACTGAAGCTTTCTTT.

This clonotype was seen only a few times. The chain combines TRBV12-3 or TRBV12-4 with TRBJ1-2; 7 bases are a match to TRBD1. The trim removed 6 bases at V and 4 bases at J, leaving 5 bases unmatched. The CDR3 runs to 13 residues. For the CDR3, the DNA is TGTGCCAGCAGCTTCACAGGGGCCTATGGCTACACCTTC. Amino acids: CASSFTGAYGYTF.

This clonotype was seen a few times. The chain employs TRBV7-9 and TRBJ1-6; D ambiguous. The ends were cut back, 1 base at V and 9 bases at J, with 10 bases in the middle. The CDR3 contains 14 residues. The germline V gene encodes CDR1 SEHNR and CDR2 FQNEAQ (reference sequence). The CDR3 DNA reads as TGTGCCAGCAGCTTAGGGCCTGACCGTTCACCCCTCCACTTT. This gives the protein CASSLGPDRSPLHF.

This clonotype has more than one count but fewer than ten. The V gene is TRBV24-1, the J gene TRBJ2-5, with 7 bases aligning to TRBD2. The V segment lost 6 bases and the J segment 2 bases; nucleotides outside the gene matches: 5. CDR1 and CDR2 (germline): KGHDR, SFDVKD. The CDR3 totals 14 residues. CDR3 bases: TGTGCCACCAGTTCTAGCGGACCACAAGAGACCCAGTACTTC. Translation: CATSSSGPQETQYF.

In the case of this clonotype: An end of the junction differs from the germline gene, which may be a read error. This chain joins TRBV10-3 and TRBJ1-4; 11 bases are shared with TRBD1. This CDR3 is 14 amino acids long. The germline CDR1 and CDR2 sequences are ENHRY and SYGVKD. CDR3 loop: CAIRSGQGDDKLFF. CDR3 DNA sequence: TGTGCCATCAGATCGGGACAGGGGGATGACAAACTGTTTTTT.

The rearrangement joins TRBV29-1 to TRBJ2-1, with 10 bases lining up with TRBD1. Trimming removed 6 bases from V and 3 bases from J; junction bases left unmatched: 2. CDR3 size: 13 residues. Per germline, CDR1 SQVTM and CDR2 ANQGSEA. The CDR3, as DNA: TGCAGCGTGGGACAGGGGTTCTACAATGAGCAGTTCTTC. It yields the protein CSVGQGFYNEQFF.

In its sample, this clonotype was seen many times. The chain carries TRBV2 and TRBJ2-3; tentative D call: TRBD2 (6 bases). V lost 8 bases to trimming and J lost 0 bases, with 18 bases between them. CDR1 is SNHLY, CDR2 FYNNEI, per germline. CDR3 length: 16 amino acids. Here the CDR3 reads CASGDSPGLSTDTQYF. The CDR3 nucleotides are TGTGCCAGCGGAGATTCCCCGGGACTGAGCACAGATACGCAGTATTTT.

The J gene is TRBJ2-1, the V gene TRBV10-3; 10 bases agree with TRBD2. This CDR3 has 15 amino acids. The V segment lost 4 bases and the J segment 4 bases; nucleotides outside the gene matches: 4. Germline CDR1 reads ENHRY; CDR2 reads SYGVKD. The CDR3 spells CAISGLAGGYNEQFF. Written as DNA, the CDR3 is TGTGCCATCAGTGGGTTAGCGGGGGGATACAATGAGCAGTTCTTC.

This clonotype showed up just a few times. The rearrangement joins TRBV9 to TRBJ2-1, with TRBD2 identical over 7 bases. This CDR3 contains 16 residues. The junction had 8 bases not matched to a gene; V was cut back by 0 bases and J by 5 bases. The V gene's germline CDR1 is SGDLS and CDR2 YYNGEE. The CDR3 DNA reads TGTGCCAGCAGCGTAGGATGGCTCGGGGGGAACAATGAGCAGTTCTTC. It encodes CASSVGWLGGNNEQFF.